These T cell receptor beta chains were read from a single sample in a study of cytomegalovirus exposure and HLA in healthy donors. Some clones are missing from TCRdb's copy, which holds only in-frame ones; the method was immunoSEQ multiplex PCR. The sample carries 160,000 or so clones, over 80% recorded once. Sequenced material: PBMCs. These receptors all stem from a male donor in good health and CMV-seropositive. Both conserved end residues are part of each CDR3. Each record gives: D gene, clone size, J gene, V gene, CDR3 DNA, CDR3 protein. A D gene is named only where the DNA matches it firmly. Expanded clones get a size class; other rows say once, few or many, or leave the size out.

TRBD2,NA,TRBJ2-7,TRBV5-8,TGTGCCAGCAGCTTGATAGCTAGCGGGAGCGCCTACGAGCAGTACTTC,CASSLIASGSAYEQYF
TRBD1,NA,TRBJ2-2,TRBV7-2,TGTGCCAGCAGCTATTCGGGACAGGGGTCCGGGGAGCTGTTTTTT,CASSYSGQGSGELFF
TRBD1,NA,TRBJ2-5,TRBV9,TGTGCCAGCAGCCATTTACAGGGGACCCAAGAGACCCAGTACTTC,CASSHLQGTQETQYF
NA,NA,TRBJ2-1,TRBV9,TGTGCCAGCAGCCAGAGGGGGGACAGCTCCTACAATGAGCAGTTCTTC,CASSQRGDSSYNEQFF
TRBD1,NA,TRBJ1-1,TRBV29-1,TGCAGCGTTGATGTCCAGGGGGGTAAGGCTTTCTTT,CSVDVQGGKAFF
NA,NA,TRBJ2-7,TRBV6-1,TGTGCCAGCAGTGGACAGGAGCCCTACGAGCAGTACTTC,CASSGQEPYEQYF
TRBD2,NA,TRBJ2-1,TRBV19,TGTGCCAGTAGCCCGACTAGCGACAATGAGCAGTTCTTC,CASSPTSDNEQFF
NA,NA,TRBJ2-7,TRBV7-9,TGTGCCAGCAGCGCGGACAGAAGCTCCTACGAGCAGTACTTC,CASSADRSSYEQYF
NA,NA,TRBJ1-2,TRBV15,TGTGCCACCAGCAGAGGAGGACTGTTCTATGGCTACACCTTC,CATSRGGLFYGYTF
TRBD2,NA,TRBJ2-7,TRBV11-3,TGTGCCAGCAGCTTCCCCCCTCTTCTAGCGGGTGCCTACGAGCAGTACTTC,CASSFPPLLAGAYEQYF
NA,few,TRBJ1-1,TRBV25-1,TGTGCCAGCAGTGATAGGCAGGGTCGCACTGAAGCTTTCTTT,CASSDRQGRTEAFF
TRBD1,NA,TRBJ1-2,TRBV7-9,TGTGCCAGCAGCGACTTCCCGGGACAGAACTATGGCTACACCTTC,CASSDFPGQNYGYTF
TRBD1,NA,TRBJ2-3,TRBV19,TGTGCCAGTAGTATGGAAGCCCGGACAGGGGCCGGGGATACGCAGTATTTT,CASSMEARTGAGDTQYF
TRBD2,NA,TRBJ2-1,TRBV28,TGTGCCAGCAGGAAACGAGGAGCGGGAGGGAATGAGCAGTTCTTC,CASRKRGAGGNEQFF
NA,NA,TRBJ1-5,TRBV7-8,TGTGCCAGCAGCTTAGGACAGCCAGAGAAGCCCCAGCATTTT,CASSLGQPEKPQHF
TRBD2,NA,TRBJ2-3,TRBV28,TGTGCCAGCAGCTGGGAAGGGACTAGCGGCGGAGATACGCAGTATTTT,CASSWEGTSGGDTQYF
NA,NA,TRBJ2-7,TRBV7-9,TGTGCCAGCAGCTTAGCGCTCGCGGGCATCGGAACTAGTCCCTACGAGCAGTACTTC,CASSLALAGIGTSPYEQYF
TRBD2,once,TRBJ2-7,TRBV5-6,TGTGCCAGCAGCTTGGTCCTAGCGGGAGACGAGCAGTACTTC,CASSLVLAGDEQYF
NA,NA,TRBJ2-1,TRBV7-6,TGTGCCAGCAGCTTAGGCCGGTTCCCCTACAATGAGCAGTTCTTC,CASSLGRFPYNEQFF
NA,few,TRBJ1-2,TRBV28,TGTGCCAGCAGTTGGCGGGACTATGGCTACACCTTC,CASSWRDYGYTF
NA,NA,TRBJ1-2,TRBV7-2,TGTGCCAGCAGCCAAGACAGTTCCTATGGCTACACCTTC,CASSQDSSYGYTF
NA,NA,TRBJ1-3,TRBV7-8,TGTGCCAGCAGCTTAATTCTACAGGGACCTGGAAACACCATATATTTT,CASSLILQGPGNTIYF
NA,NA,TRBJ2-7,TRBV1,TGCACCAGCAGCCAACCCCCCCCAGCGGGGAGATGTGGCCCCTACGAGCAGTACTTC,CTSSQPPPAGRCGPYEQYF
TRBD1,NA,TRBJ1-5,TRBV29-1,TGCAGCGTTGGGGGACAGAATCAGCCCCAGCATTTT,CSVGGQNQPQHF
NA,NA,TRBJ2-1,TRBV29-1,TGCAGCGACGGGGAGCAGTTCTTC,CSDGEQFF